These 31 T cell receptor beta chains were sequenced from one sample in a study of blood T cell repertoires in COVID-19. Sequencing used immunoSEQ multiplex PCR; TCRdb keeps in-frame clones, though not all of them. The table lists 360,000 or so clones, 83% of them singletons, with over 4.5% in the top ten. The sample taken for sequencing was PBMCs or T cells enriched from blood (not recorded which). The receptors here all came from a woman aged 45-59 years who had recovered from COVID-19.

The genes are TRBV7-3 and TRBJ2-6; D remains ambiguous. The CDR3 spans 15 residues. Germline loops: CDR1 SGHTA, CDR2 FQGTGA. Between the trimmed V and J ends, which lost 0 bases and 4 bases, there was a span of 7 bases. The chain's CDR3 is CASSLTPTGANVLTF. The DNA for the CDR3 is TGTGCCAGCAGCTTAACCCCTACGGGGGCCAACGTCCTGACTTTC.

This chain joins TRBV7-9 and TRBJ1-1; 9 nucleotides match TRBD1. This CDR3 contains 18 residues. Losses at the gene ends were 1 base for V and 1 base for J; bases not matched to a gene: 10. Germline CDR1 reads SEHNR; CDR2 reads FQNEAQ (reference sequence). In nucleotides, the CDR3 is TGTGCCAGCAGCTTAGTGGTTGGAACAGGGGGCTCGAACACTGAAGCTTTCTTT. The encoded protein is CASSLVVGTGGSNTEAFF. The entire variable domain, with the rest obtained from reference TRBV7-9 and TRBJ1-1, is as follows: DTGVSQNPRHKITKRGQNVTFRCDPISEHNRLYWYRQTLGQGPEFLTYFQNEAQLEKSRLLSDRFSAERPKGSFSTLEIQRTEQGDSAMYLCASSLVVGTGGSNTEAFFGQGTRLTVV.

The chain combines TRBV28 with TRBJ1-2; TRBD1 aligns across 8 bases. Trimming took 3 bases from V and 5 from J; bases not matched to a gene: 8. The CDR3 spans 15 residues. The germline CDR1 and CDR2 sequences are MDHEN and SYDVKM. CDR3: CASSFPGQGGYGYTF. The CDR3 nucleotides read TGTGCCAGCAGTTTCCCCGGACAGGGAGGGTATGGCTACACCTTC.

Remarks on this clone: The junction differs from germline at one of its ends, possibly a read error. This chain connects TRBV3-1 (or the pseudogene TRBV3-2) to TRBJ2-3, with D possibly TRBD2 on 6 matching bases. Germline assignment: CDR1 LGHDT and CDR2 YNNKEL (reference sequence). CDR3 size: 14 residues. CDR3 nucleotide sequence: TGTGCCAGCAGCCCAGCAGGGCGGGGAGATACACAGTATTTT. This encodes CASSPAGRGDTQYF.

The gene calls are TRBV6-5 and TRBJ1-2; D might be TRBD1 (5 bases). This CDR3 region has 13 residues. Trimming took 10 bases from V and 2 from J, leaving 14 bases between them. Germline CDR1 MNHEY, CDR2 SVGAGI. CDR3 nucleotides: TGTGCCATCCGGAAGGGGCCCAACTATGGCTACACCTTC. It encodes CAIRKGPNYGYTF.

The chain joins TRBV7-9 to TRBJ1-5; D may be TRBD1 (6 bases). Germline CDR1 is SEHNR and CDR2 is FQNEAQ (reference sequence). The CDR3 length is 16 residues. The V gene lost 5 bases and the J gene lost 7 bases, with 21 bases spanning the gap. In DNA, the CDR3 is TGTGCCAGCAGCAAGACTTTAGGGGGTGAAGAACAGCCCCAGCATTTT. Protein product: CASSKTLGGEEQPQHF.

DNA of the CDR3: TGTGCCTGGACCCGGACCCGGGGAGATCAGCCCCAGCATTTT. It is translated as CAWTRTRGDQPQHF. The chain joins TRBV30 to TRBJ1-5; D call uncertain. Trimming removed 4 bases at V and 5 bases at J, with 15 bases between. Germline lookup yields CDR1 GTSNPN and CDR2 SVGIG (reference sequence). CDR3 size: 14 residues.

CDR3 coding DNA: TGTGCCTGGGCGGGAGGTGATCAGCCCCAGCATTTT. Amino acid sequence: CAWAGGDQPQHF. The rearrangement joins TRBV30 to TRBJ1-5; no clear D gene. This CDR3 is built from 12 residues. The germline V gene encodes CDR1 GTSNPN and CDR2 SVGIG (reference sequence). V lost 5 bases and J lost 5, with 10 bases in between. The whole variable domain, filled in from reference TRBV30 and TRBJ1-5, reads SQTIHQWPATLVQPVGSPLSLECTVEGTSNPNLYWYRQAAGRGLQLLFYSVGIGQISSEVPQNLSASRPQDRQFILSSKKLLLSDSGFYLCAWAGGDQPQHFGDGTRLSIL.

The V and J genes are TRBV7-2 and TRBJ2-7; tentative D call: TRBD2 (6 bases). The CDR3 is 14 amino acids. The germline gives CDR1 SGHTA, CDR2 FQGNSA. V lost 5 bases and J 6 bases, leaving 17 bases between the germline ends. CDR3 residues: CASSPDLGGREQYF. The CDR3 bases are TGTGCCAGCAGCCCCGACCTGGGGGGTCGCGAGCAGTACTTC. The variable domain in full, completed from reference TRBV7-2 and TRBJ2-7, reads GAGVSQSPSNKVTEKGKDVELRCDPISGHTALYWYRQSLGQGLEFLIYFQGNSAPDKSGLPSDRFSAERTGGSVSTLTIQRTQQEDSAVYLCASSPDLGGREQYFGPGTRLTVT.

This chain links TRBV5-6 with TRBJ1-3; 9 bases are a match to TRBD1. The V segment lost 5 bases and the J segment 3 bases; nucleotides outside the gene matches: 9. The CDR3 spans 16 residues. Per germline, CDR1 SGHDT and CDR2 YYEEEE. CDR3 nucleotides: TGTGCCAGCAGACGTAAACAGGGGGCGGATGGAAACACCATATATTTT. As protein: CASRRKQGADGNTIYF.

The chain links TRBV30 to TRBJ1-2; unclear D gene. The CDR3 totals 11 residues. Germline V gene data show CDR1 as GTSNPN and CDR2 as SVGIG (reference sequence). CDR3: CNTGKNYGYTF. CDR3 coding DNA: TGTAATACGGGAAAAAACTATGGCTACACCTTC.

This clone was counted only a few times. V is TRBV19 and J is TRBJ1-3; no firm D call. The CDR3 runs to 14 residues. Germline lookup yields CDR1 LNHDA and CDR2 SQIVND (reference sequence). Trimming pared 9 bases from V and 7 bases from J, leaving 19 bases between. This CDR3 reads CASSQTQVRNTIYF. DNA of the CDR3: TGTGCCAGCAGCCAGACCCAGGTCCGGAACACCATATATTTT.

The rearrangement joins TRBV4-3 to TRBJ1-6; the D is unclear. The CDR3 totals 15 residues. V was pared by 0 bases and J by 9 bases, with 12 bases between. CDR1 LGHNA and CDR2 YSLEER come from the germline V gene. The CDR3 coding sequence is TGCGCCAGCAGCCAAGACTTAGAACGAAGTTCACCCCTCCACTTT. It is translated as CASSQDLERSSPLHF.

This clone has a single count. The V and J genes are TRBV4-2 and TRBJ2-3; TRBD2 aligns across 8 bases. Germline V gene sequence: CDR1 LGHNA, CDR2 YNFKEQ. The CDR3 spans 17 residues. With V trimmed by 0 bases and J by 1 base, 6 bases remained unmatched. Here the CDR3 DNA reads TGTGCCAGCAGCCAAGAGGGCAGTAGCGGGGGCACAGATACGCAGTATTTT. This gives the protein CASSQEGSSGGTDTQYF.

CDR3 nucleotide sequence: TGCAGTGCTAGTACAGCCCAAGAGACCCAGTACTTC. Translation: CSASTAQETQYF. The chain is built from TRBV20-1 and TRBJ2-5; D gene uncertain. The CDR3 spans 12 residues. Germline V gene lookup returns CDR1 DFQATT and CDR2 SNEGSKA (reference sequence). V was trimmed by 3 bases and J by 1 base, leaving 6 bases between them.

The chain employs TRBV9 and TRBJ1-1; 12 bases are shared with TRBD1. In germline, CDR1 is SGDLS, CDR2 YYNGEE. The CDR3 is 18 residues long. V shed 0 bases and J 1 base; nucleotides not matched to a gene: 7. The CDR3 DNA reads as TGTGCCAGCAGCGTAGGACCCGGGACAGGGGGCTCGAACACTGAAGCTTTCTTT. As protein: CASSVGPGTGGSNTEAFF.

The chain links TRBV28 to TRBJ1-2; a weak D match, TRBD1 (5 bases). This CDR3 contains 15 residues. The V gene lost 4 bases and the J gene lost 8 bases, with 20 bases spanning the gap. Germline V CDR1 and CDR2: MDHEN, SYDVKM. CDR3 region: CASSSQPGVVVGYTF. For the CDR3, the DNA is TGTGCCAGCAGTTCCCAACCGGGGGTTGTAGTGGGCTACACCTTC.

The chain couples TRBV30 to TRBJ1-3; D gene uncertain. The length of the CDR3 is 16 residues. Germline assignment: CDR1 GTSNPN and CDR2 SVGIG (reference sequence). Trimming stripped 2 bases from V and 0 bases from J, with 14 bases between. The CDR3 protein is CAWSPRRTSSGNTIYF. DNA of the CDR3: TGTGCCTGGAGTCCCAGGCGCACCAGCTCTGGAAACACCATATATTTT.

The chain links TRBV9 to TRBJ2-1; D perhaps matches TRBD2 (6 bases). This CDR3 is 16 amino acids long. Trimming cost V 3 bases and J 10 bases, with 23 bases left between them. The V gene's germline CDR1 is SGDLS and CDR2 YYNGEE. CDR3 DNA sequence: TGTGCCAGCAGCGCGACCTCCGGGACTCCATTATCAGAGCAGTTCTTC. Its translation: CASSATSGTPLSEQFF.

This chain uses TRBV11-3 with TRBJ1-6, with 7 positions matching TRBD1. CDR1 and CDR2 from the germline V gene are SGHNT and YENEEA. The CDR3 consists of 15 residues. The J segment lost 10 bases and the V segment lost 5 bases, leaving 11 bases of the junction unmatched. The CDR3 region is CASSARRAGGSPLHF. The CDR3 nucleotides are TGTGCCAGCAGCGCCAGGCGGGCAGGGGGATCACCCCTCCACTTT.

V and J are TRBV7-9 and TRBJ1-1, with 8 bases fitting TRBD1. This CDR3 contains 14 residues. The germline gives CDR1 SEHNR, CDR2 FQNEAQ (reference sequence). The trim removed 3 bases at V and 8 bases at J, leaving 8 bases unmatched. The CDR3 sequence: CASSFGTGALEAFF. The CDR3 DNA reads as TGTGCCAGCAGCTTCGGGACAGGCGCTTTGGAAGCTTTCTTT.

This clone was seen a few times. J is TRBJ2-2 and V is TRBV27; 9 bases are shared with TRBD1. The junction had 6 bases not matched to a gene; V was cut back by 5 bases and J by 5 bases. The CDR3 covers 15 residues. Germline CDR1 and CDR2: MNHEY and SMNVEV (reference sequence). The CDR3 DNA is TGTGCCAGCAGTGTAGGGACAGGGTTGACCGGGGAGCTGTTTTTT. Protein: CASSVGTGLTGELFF.

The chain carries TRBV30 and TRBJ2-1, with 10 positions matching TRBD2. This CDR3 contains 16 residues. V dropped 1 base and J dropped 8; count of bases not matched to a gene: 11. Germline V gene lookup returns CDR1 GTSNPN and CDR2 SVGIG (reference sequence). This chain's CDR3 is CAWSGSPSGGADEQFF. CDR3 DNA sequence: TGTGCCTGGAGTGGGTCCCCAAGCGGGGGGGCCGATGAGCAGTTCTTC.

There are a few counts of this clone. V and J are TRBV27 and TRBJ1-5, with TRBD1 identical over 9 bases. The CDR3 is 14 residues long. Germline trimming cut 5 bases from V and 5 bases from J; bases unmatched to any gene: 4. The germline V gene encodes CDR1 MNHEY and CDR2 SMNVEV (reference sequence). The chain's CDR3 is CASSIQGAHQPQHF. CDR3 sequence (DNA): TGTGCCAGCAGTATACAGGGGGCCCATCAGCCCCAGCATTTT.

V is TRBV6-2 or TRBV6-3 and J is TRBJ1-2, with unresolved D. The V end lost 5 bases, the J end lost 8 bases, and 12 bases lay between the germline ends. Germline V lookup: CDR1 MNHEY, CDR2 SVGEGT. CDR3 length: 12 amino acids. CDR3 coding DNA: TGTGCCAGCAGTAACCCGAGGTACGGCTACACCTTC. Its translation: CASSNPRYGYTF.

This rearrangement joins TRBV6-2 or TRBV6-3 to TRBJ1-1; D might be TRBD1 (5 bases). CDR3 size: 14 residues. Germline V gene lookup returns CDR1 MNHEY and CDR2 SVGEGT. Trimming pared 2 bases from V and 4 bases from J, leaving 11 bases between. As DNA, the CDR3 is TGTGCCAGCAGTTACCCAGGGTGGGTCACTGAAGCTTTCTTT. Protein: CASSYPGWVTEAFF.

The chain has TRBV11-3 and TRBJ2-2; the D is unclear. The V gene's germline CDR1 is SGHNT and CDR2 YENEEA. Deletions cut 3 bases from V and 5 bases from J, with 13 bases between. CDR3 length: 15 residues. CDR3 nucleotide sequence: TGTGCCAGCAGCTTGGGTGGTAGCTTGACCGGGGAGCTGTTTTTT. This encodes CASSLGGSLTGELFF.

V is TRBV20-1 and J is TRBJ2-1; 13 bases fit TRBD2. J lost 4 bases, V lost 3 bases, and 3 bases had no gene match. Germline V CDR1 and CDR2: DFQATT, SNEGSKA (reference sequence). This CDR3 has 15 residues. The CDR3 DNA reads TGCAGTGCTAGTACTAGCGGGAGGGATTACAATGAGCAGTTCTTC. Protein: CSASTSGRDYNEQFF.

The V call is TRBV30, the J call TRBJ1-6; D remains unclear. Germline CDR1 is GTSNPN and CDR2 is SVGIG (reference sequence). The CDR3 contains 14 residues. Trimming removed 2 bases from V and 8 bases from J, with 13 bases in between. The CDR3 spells CAWSLSRADSPLHF. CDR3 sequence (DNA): TGTGCCTGGAGTTTATCTCGAGCGGATTCACCCCTCCACTTT.

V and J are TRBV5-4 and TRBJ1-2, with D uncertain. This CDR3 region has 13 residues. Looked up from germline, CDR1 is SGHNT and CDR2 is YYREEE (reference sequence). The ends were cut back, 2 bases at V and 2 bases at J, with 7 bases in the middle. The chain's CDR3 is CASSLELNYGYTF. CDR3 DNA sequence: TGTGCCAGCAGCTTAGAACTGAACTATGGCTACACCTTC.

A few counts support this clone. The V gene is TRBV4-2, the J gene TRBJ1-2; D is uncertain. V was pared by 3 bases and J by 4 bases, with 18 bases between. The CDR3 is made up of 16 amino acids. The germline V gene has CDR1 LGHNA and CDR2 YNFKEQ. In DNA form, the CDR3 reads TGTGCCAGCAGCCAGGAAAGTACTCCAGGAACCTATGGCTACACCTTC. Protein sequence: CASSQESTPGTYGYTF.